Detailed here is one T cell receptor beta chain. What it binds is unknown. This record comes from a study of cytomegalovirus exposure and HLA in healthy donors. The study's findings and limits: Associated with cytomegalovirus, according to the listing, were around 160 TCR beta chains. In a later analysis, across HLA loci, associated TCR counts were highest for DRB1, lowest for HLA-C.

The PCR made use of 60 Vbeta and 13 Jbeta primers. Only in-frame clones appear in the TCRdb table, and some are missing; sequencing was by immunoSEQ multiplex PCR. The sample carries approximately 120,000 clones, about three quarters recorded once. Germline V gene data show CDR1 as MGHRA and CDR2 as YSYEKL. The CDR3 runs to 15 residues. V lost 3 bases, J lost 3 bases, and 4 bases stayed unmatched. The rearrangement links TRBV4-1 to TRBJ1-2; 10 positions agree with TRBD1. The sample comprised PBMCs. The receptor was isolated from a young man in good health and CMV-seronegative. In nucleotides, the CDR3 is TGCGCCAGCAGCCAGGACAGGGGGATGGACTATGGCTACACCTTC. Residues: CASSQDRGMDYGYTF.